This record covers a single T cell receptor beta chain. The data stem from a study of blood T cell repertoires in COVID-19. Germline assignment: CDR1 ENHRY and CDR2 SYGVKD. The V end lost 0 bases, the J end lost 6 bases, and 9 bases lay between the germline ends. The CDR3 is made up of 15 amino acids. Sequencing was performed with immunoSEQ multiplex PCR; in TCRdb, only in-frame clones are kept and a portion is missing. The repertoire holds under 450,000 clones, roughly 88% seen once, with 10% to 15% in the top ten. Material: peripheral blood. The chain has TRBV10-3 and TRBJ1-6; D not resolved. This clonotype originated in a woman aged 50 to 60 with COVID-19, enrolled during active disease. CDR3 residues: CAISESQVLNSPLHF. CDR3 nucleotide sequence: TGTGCCATCAGTGAGTCCCAGGTACTTAATTCACCCCTCCACTTT.